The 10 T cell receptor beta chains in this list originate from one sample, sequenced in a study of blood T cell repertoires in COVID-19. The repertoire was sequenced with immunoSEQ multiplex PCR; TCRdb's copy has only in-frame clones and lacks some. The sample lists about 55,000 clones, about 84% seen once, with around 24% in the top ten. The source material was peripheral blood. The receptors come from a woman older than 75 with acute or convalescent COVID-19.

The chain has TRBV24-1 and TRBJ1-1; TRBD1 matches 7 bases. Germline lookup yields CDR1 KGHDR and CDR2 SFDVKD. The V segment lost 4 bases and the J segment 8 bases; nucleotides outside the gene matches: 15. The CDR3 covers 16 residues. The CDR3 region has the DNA TGTGCCACCAGTGACCGACAGGGAGAGGGCTGGCTGGAAGCTTTCTTT. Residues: CATSDRQGEGWLEAFF.

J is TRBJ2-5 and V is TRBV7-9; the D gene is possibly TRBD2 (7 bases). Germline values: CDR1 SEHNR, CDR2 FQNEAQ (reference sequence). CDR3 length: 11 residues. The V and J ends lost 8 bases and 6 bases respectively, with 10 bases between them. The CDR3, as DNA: TGTGCCAGCGAGGGGGGGAAGACCCAGTACTTC. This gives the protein CASEGGKTQYF.

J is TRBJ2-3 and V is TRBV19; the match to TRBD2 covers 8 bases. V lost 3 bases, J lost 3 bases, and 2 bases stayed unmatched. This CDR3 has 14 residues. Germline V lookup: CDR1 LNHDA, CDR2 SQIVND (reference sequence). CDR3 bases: TGTGCCAGTAGTATTACGGGAGGGACAGATACGCAGTATTTT. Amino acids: CASSITGGTDTQYF.

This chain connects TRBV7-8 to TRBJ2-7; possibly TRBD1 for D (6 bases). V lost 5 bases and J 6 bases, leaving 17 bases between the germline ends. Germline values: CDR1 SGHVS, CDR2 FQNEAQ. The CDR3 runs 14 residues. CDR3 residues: CASSPQGRGSEQYF. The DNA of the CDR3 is TGTGCCAGCAGCCCCCAGGGCAGGGGTAGCGAGCAGTACTTC.

The CDR3 DNA follows: TGTGCCAGCAGTGAAAGGGGACTAGCGGGAGGGAATGAGCAGTTCTTC. It is translated as CASSERGLAGGNEQFF. The chain combines TRBV2 with TRBJ2-1; 16 bases match TRBD2. The CDR3 loop spans 16 amino acids. Germline-derived CDR1 and CDR2 are SNHLY and FYNNEI. V lost 2 bases to trimming and J lost 7 bases; unmatched junction nucleotides: 2.

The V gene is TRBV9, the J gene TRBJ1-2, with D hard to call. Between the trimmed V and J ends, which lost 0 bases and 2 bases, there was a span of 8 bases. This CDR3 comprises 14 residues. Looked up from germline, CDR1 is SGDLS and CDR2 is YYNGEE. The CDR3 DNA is TGTGCCAGCAGCGTAGATCCAGCGAACTATGGCTACACCTTC. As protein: CASSVDPANYGYTF.

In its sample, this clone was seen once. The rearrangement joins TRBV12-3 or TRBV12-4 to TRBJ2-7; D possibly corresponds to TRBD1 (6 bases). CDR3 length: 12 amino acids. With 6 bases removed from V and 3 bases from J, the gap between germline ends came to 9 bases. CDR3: CASRPDSYEQYF. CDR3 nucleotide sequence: TGTGCCAGCAGACCGGACAGCTACGAGCAGTACTTC.

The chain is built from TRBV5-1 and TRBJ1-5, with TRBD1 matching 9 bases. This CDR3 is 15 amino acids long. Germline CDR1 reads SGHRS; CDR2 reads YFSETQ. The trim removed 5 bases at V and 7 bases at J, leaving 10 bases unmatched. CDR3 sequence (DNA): TGCGCCAGCAGACCGGGACAGGGCAAGGAACAGCCCCAGCATTTT. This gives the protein CASRPGQGKEQPQHF.

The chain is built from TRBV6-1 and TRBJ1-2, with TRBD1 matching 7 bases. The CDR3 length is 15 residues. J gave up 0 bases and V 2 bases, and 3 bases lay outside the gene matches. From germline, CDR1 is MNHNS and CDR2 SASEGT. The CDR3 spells CASSEYRGTNYGYTF. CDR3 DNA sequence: TGTGCCAGCAGTGAATACAGGGGTACTAACTATGGCTACACCTTC.

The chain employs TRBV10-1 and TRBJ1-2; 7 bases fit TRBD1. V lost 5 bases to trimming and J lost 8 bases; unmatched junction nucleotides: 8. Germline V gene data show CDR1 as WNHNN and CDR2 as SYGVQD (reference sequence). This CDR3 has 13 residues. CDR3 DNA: TGCGCCAGCAGTCCCGGGACAGCGGGCGGCTACACCTTC. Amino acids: CASSPGTAGGYTF.